This T cell receptor beta chain was profiled in a study of CD8 T cells in Susac syndrome. This clonotype was observed a handful of times. RNA amounts of roughly 0.5 to 1 ug underwent reverse transcription with random hexamers. TCR beta CDR3 was amplified by immunoSEQ covering 54 Vbeta and 13 Jbeta. TCRdb reprocessed the immunoSEQ multiplex PCR reads via MiXCR and lists one record per CDR3 protein. The sample gives roughly 150,000 distinct CDR3 sequences, around 96% of which show up once; 0.21% is in the top ten. Through negative isolation, CD4+ and CD8+ T cells were obtained, while TEMRA cells were enriched using FACS. V gave up 8 bases and J gave up 0 bases, with 5 bases separating them. This CDR3 is built from 13 residues. Germline V gene sequence: CDR1 SEHNR, CDR2 FQNEAQ (reference sequence).

Sequencing used CD8+ T cells from PBMCs. The J gene is TRBJ2-6, the V gene TRBV7-9; D ambiguous. This sequence was found in a human donor with multiple sclerosis. CDR3 DNA: TGTGCCAGCGAGAACTCTGGGGCCAACGTCCTGACTTTC. Its protein product is CASENSGANVLTF.